This TCR beta chain was sequenced for a study of blood T cells in healthy people across ages. At the level of the study: Capture by template switching was about one barcoded beta molecule per two T cells. Study-wide results and caveats: Strong correlation linked observed beta diversity and percent naive T cells.

The authors ran a second PCR of roughly 6 to 12 cycles using a sample-barcoded 5' primer and a J-beta primer mix. A single record per CDR3 protein comes from TCRdb applying MiXCR to the 5' RACE reads. The sample comprises 450,000 to 700,000 distinct CDR3 sequences, 27% of which are singletons, and 18% rests with the top ten. With respect to this clonotype: The antigen remains undetermined.

The CDR3 extends over 13 amino acids. Trimming cost V 8 bases and J 4 bases; bases outside gene matches: 4. Germline CDR1 reads KGHSH; CDR2 reads LQKENI. The sequence was obtained from a woman between 70 and 85 years old in good health. This chain joins TRBV18 and TRBJ2-1; 8 bases agree with TRBD2. Sequencing was carried out using blood. The CDR3 bases are TGTGCCAGCCAAAGCGGGGGATACAATGAGCAGTTCTTC. This translates into CASQSGGYNEQFF.